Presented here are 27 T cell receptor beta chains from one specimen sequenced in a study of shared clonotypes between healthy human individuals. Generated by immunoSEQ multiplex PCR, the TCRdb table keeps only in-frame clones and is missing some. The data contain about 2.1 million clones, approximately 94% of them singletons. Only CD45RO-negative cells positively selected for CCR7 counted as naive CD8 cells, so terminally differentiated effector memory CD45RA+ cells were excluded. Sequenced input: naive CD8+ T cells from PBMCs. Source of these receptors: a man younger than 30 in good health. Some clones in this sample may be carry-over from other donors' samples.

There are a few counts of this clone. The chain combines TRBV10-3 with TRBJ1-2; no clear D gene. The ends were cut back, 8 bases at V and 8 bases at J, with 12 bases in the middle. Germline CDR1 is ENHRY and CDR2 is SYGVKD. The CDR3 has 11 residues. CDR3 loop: CAIPAASGYTF. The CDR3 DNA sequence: TGTGCCATCCCCGCGGCGAGCGGCTACACCTTC.

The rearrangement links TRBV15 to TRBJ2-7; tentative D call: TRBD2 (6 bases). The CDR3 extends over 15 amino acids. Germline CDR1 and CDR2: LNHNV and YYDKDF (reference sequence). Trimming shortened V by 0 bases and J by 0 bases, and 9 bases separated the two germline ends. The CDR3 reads CATSREAGNSYEQYF. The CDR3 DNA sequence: TGTGCCACCAGCAGAGAGGCGGGGAACTCCTACGAGCAGTACTTC.

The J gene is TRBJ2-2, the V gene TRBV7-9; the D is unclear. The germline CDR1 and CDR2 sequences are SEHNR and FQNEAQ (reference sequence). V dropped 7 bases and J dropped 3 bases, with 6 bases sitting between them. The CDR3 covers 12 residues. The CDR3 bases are TGTGCCAGCAAGGCAGACACCGGGGAGCTGTTTTTT. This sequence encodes CASKADTGELFF.

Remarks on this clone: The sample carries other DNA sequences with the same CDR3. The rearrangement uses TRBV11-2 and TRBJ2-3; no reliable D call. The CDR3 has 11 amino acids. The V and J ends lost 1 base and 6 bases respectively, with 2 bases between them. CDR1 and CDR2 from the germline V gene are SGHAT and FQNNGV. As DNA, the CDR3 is TGTGCCAGCAGCTTAGTGGATACGCAGTATTTT. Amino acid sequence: CASSLVDTQYF.

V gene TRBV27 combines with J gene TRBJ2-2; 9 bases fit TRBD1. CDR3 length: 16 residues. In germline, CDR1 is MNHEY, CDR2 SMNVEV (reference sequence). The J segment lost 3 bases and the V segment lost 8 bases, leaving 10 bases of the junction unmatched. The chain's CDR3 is CASGSVGTGYTGELFF. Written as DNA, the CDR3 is TGTGCCAGCGGATCCGTCGGGACAGGGTACACCGGGGAGCTGTTTTTT.

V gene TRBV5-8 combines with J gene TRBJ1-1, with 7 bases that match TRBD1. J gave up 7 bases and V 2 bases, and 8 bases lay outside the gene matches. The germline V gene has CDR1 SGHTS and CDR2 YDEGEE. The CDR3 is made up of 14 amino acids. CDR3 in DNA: TGTGCCAGCAGCTTCCCAACAGGGGCTAATGAAGCTTTCTTT. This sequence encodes CASSFPTGANEAFF.

The DNA of the CDR3 is TGTGCCAGCAGCTTAGCGGGGGATTACAGGCTCAGGGATAATGAGCAGTTCTTC. The encoded protein is CASSLAGDYRLRDNEQFF. This chain connects TRBV7-9 to TRBJ2-1; D possibly uses TRBD1 or TRBD2 (5 bases each). Germline-derived CDR1 and CDR2 are SEHNR and FQNEAQ (reference sequence). V was pared by 0 bases and J by 7 bases, with 22 bases between. This CDR3 comprises 18 residues.

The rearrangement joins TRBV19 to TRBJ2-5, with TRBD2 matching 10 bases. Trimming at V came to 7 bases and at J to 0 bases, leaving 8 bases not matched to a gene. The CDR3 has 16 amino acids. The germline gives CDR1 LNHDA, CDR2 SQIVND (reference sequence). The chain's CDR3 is CASTTGLAEHQETQYF. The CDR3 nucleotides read TGTGCCAGTACCACCGGACTAGCGGAGCACCAAGAGACCCAGTACTTC.

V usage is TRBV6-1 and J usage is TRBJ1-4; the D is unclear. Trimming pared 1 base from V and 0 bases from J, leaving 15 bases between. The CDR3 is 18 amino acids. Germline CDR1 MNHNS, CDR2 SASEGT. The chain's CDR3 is CASSEDSRYRATNEKLFF. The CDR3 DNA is TGTGCCAGCAGTGAAGATTCCCGCTACAGAGCAACTAATGAAAAACTGTTTTTT.

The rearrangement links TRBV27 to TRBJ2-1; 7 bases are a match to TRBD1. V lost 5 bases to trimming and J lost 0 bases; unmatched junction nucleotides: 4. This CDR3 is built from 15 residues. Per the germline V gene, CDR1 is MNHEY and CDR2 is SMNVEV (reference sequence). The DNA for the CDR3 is TGTGCCAGCAGTGCGTCAGGGGGCTCCTACAATGAGCAGTTCTTC. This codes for CASSASGGSYNEQFF.

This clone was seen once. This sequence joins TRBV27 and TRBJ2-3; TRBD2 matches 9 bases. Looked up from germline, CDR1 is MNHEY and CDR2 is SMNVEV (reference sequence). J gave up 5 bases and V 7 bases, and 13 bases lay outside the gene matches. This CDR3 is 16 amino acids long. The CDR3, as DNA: TGTGCCAGCACCCTCTTAGCGGGAGATGGTATAGATACGCAGTATTTT. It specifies CASTLLAGDGIDTQYF.

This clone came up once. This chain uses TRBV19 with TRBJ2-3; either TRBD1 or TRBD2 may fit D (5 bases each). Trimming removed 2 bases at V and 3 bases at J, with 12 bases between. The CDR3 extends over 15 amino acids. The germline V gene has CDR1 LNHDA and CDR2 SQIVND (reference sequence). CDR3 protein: CASSILGEGTDTQYF. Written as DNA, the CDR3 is TGTGCCAGTAGTATATTGGGGGAAGGGACAGATACGCAGTATTTT.

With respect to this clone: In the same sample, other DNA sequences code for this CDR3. Written as DNA, the CDR3 is TGTGCCAGCAGTTTGCTAGCGGGAGATTCTGATACGCAGTATTTT. Translation: CASSLLAGDSDTQYF. The V call is TRBV27, the J call TRBJ2-3; 10 nucleotides match TRBD2. The germline V gene encodes CDR1 MNHEY and CDR2 SMNVEV (reference sequence). Trimming took 3 bases from V and 6 from J; bases not matched to a gene: 6. The CDR3 loop spans 15 amino acids.

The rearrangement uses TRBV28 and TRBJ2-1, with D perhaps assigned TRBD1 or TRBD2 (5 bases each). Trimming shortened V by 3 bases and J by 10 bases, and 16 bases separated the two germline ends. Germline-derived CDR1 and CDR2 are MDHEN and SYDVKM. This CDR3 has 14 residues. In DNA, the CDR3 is TGTGCCAGCAGTTTGTGGCAGGGACCCGACGAGCAGTTCTTC. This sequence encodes CASSLWQGPDEQFF.

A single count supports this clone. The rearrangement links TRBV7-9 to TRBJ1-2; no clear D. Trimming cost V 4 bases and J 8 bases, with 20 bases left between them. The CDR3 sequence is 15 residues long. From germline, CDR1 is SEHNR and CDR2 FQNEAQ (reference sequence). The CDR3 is CASSSTGRLPQGYTF. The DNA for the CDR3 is TGTGCCAGCAGCTCCACCGGACGCCTCCCTCAAGGCTACACCTTC.

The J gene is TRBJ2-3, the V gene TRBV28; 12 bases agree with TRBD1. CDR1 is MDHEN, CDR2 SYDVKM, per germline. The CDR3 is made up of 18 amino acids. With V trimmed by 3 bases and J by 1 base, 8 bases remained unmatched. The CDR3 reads CASSFPGTGGAGTDTQYF. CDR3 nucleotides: TGTGCCAGCAGTTTTCCCGGGACAGGGGGCGCCGGCACAGATACGCAGTATTTT. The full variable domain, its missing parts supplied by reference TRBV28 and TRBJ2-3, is DVKVTQSSRYLVKRTGEKVFLECVQDMDHENMFWYRQDPGLGLRLIYFSYDVKMKEKGDIPEGYSVSREKKERFSLILESASTNQTSMYLCASSFPGTGGAGTDTQYFGPGTRLTVL.

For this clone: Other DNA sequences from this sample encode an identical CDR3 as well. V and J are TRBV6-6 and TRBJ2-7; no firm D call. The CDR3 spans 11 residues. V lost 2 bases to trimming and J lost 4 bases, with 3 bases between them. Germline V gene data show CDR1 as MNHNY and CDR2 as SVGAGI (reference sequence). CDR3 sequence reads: CASSYLYEQYF. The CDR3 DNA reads TGTGCCAGCAGTTACCTGTACGAGCAGTACTTC.

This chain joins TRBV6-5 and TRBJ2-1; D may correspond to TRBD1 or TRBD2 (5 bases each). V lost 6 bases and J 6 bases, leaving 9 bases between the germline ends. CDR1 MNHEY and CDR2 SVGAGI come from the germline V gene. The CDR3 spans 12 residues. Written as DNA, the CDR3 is TGTGCCAGCAGCCCCGGGGCCAATGAGCAGTTCTTC. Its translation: CASSPGANEQFF.

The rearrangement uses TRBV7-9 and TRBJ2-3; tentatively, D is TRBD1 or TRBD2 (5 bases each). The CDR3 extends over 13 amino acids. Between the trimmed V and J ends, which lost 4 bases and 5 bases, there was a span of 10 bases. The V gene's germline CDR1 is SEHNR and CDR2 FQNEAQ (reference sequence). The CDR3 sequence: CASSYERGDTQYF. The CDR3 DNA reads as TGTGCCAGCAGCTACGAGAGGGGAGATACGCAGTATTTT.

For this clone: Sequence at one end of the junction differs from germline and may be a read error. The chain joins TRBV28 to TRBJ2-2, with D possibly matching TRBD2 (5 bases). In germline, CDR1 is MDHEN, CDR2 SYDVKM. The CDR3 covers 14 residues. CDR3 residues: CASSLHGEHRGAVF. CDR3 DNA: TGTGCCAGCAGTCTCCACGGGGAACACCGGGGAGCTGTTTTT.

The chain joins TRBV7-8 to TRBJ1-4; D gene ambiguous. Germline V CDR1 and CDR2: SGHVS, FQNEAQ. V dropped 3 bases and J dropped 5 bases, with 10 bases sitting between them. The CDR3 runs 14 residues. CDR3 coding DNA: TGTGCCAGCAGCTTGTGGGAAACGAATGAAAAACTGTTTTTT. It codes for CASSLWETNEKLFF.

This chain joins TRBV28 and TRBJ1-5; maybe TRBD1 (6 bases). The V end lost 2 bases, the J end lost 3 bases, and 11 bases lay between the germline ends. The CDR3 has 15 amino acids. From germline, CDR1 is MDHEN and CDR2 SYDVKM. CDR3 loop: CASSLPGQSNQPQHF. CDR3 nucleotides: TGTGCCAGCAGTTTACCCGGACAGTCCAATCAGCCCCAGCATTTT.

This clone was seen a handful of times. In nucleotides, the CDR3 is TGTGCCAGCAGTTTTACCACCGGGGAGCTGTTTTTT. This translates into CASSFTTGELFF. The chain combines TRBV27 with TRBJ2-2; unclear D gene. CDR1 and CDR2 (germline): MNHEY, SMNVEV (reference sequence). CDR3 length: 12 residues. V shed 3 bases and J shed 4 bases, with 3 bases lying between them.

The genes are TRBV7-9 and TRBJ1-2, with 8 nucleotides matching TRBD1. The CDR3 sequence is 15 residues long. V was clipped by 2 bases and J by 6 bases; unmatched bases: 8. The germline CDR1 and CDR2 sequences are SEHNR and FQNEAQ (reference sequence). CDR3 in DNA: TGTGCCAGCAGCTTATACACAGGGGGAGATAATGGCTACACCTTC. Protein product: CASSLYTGGDNGYTF.

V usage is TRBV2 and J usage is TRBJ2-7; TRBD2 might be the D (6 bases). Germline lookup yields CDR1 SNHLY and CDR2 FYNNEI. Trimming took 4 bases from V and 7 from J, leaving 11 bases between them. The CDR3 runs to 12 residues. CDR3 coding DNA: TGTGCCAGCAGTGGGGAGGAGAGAGAGCAGTACTTC. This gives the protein CASSGEEREQYF.

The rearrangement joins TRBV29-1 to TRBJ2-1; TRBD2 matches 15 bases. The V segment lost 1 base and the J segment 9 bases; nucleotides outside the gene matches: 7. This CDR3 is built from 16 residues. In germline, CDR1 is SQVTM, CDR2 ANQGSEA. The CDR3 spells CSVEVGTSGRLVEQFF. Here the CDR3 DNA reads TGCAGCGTTGAAGTGGGGACTAGCGGGAGGCTTGTTGAGCAGTTCTTC.

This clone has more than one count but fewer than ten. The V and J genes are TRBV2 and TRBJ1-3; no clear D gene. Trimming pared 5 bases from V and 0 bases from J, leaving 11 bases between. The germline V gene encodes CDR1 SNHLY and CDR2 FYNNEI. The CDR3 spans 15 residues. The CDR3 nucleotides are TGTGCCAGCAGTATCGACGGAGCCTCTGGAAACACCATATATTTT. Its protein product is CASSIDGASGNTIYF.